This T cell receptor beta chain was sequenced in a study of OX40 agonist ivuxolimab in advanced cancers. Overall study: Three patients, one with hepatocellular carcinoma and two with cutaneous melanoma, responded partially.

Data came from immunoSEQ multiplex PCR; TCRdb stores just in-frame clones and leaves some out. The sample lists about 69,000 clones; approximately 88% were seen once. Per the germline V gene, CDR1 is ENHRY and CDR2 is SYGVKD. Trimming left V 2 bases short and J 4 bases short, with 14 bases between. The CDR3 runs 15 residues. The sequencing here drew on CD4+ or CD8+ T cells sorted from blood, taken in a trial of the OX40 agonist ivuxolimab. The chain joins TRBV10-3 to TRBJ2-5; TRBD2 is a possible D gene (7 bases). This TCR was sampled from an adult with an advanced solid tumor such as melanoma, head and neck, liver or kidney cancer. Here the CDR3 reads CAISERGGEGETQYF. The CDR3 coding sequence is TGTGCCATCAGTGAGAGGGGGGGAGAGGGAGAGACCCAGTACTTC.